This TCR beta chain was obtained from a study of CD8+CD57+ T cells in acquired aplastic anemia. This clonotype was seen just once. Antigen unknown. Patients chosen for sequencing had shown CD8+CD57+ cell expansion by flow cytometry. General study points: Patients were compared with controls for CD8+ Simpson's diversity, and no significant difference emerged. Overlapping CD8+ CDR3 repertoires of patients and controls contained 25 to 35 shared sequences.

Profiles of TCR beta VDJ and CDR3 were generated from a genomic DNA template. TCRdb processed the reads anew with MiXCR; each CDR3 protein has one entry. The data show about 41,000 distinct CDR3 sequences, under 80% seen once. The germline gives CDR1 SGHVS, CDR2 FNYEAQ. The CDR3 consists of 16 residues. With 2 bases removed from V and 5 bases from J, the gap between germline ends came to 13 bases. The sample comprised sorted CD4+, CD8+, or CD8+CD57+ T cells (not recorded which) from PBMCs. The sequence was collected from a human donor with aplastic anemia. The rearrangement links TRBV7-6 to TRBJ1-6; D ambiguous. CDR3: CASSLSTRRDNSPLHF. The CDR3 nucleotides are TGTGCCAGCAGCTTATCAACGCGACGGGATAATTCACCCCTCCACTTT.